These 10 T cell receptor beta chains originate from one sample sequenced in a study of neurological immune-mediated disorders (dated by TCRdb to the late 2010s). The library was produced with 5' RACE. Instrument used: Illumina HiSeq 2500. TCRdb reworked the public reads: Q25 trimming with fastp, MiXCR clone assembly, productive beta chains retained. When rows share a CDR3 protein, they turn into one entry using the most common DNA and genes. The sample profile shows about 55,000 distinct CDR3 sequences; around 3.8% of them were found once. Approximately 1.8% of the sample is taken by the ten largest. Sequencing input: CD4+ T cells from blood. These TCRs come from a woman aged 40 to 49 with multiple sclerosis.

This clonotype was observed at least ten times. The V gene is TRBV18, the J gene TRBJ1-1, with TRBD1 matching 8 bases. V lost 5 bases and J lost 3; bases outside the gene matches: 5. This CDR3 region has 14 residues. CDR1 is KGHSH, CDR2 LQKENI, per germline. CDR3 sequence reads: CASSEQGEDTEAFF. In DNA form, the CDR3 reads TGTGCCAGCTCAGAACAGGGGGAAGACACTGAAGCTTTCTTT.

The table lists this clonotype with many counts. The CDR3 sequence is CASSPQGNQPQHF. The CDR3 bases are TGTGCCAGCAGTCCACAGGGCAATCAGCCCCAGCATTTT. This chain uses TRBV6-5 with TRBJ1-5, with D possibly matching TRBD1 (5 bases). V dropped 5 bases and J dropped 2 bases, with 7 bases sitting between them. This CDR3 region has 13 residues. Germline CDR1 reads MNHEY; CDR2 reads SVGAGI.

This clonotype was seen repeatedly, ten times or more. This chain uses TRBV2 with TRBJ1-1; the D is unclear. Looked up from germline, CDR1 is SNHLY and CDR2 is FYNNEI. CDR3 length: 15 amino acids. With 6 bases removed from V and 3 bases from J, the gap between germline ends came to 17 bases. This CDR3 reads CASSLDKSIYTEAFF. CDR3 DNA: TGTGCCAGCAGCCTCGACAAGTCGATTTACACTGAAGCTTTCTTT. Full variable domain (rest looked up from reference TRBV2 and TRBJ1-1): EPEVTQTPSHQVTQMGQEVILRCVPISNHLYFYWYRQILGQKVEFLVSFYNNEISEKSEIFDDQFSVERPDGSNFTLKIRSTKLEDSAMYFCASSLDKSIYTEAFFGQGTRLTVV.

This clonotype was recorded many times. The chain combines TRBV19 with TRBJ2-3, with D unresolved. V shed 3 bases and J shed 0 bases, with 10 bases lying between them. The germline gives CDR1 LNHDA, CDR2 SQIVND (reference sequence). This CDR3 is 15 amino acids long. CDR3: CASSIGRLSTDTQYF. CDR3 sequence (DNA): TGTGCCAGTAGTATCGGAAGACTTAGCACAGATACGCAGTATTTT.

This clonotype was picked up many times. The V and J genes are TRBV12-3 or TRBV12-4 and TRBJ1-3; D uncertain. Trimming left V 6 bases short and J 1 base short, with 10 bases between. The CDR3 contains 14 residues. For the CDR3, the DNA is TGTGCCAGCAGCCCGTCACCGTCTGGAAACACCATATATTTT. Amino acid sequence: CASSPSPSGNTIYF.

The table lists this clonotype with many counts. The V gene is TRBV24-1, the J gene TRBJ1-5; D might be TRBD1 (5 bases). The length of the CDR3 is 16 residues. Trimming shortened V by 2 bases and J by 1 base, and 11 bases separated the two germline ends. CDR1 KGHDR and CDR2 SFDVKD come from the germline V gene. The CDR3 is CATSDSGFSSNQPQHF. CDR3 in DNA: TGTGCCACCAGTGATTCAGGGTTTTCGAGCAATCAGCCCCAGCATTTT.

The sample holds many counts of this clonotype. The V call is TRBV20-1, the J call TRBJ2-1, with TRBD2 identical over 8 bases. The CDR3 contains 13 residues. Germline CDR1 is DFQATT and CDR2 is SNEGSKA (reference sequence). V was clipped by 6 bases and J by 9 bases; unmatched bases: 10. This chain's CDR3 is CSAYSGDWGEQFF. Here the CDR3 DNA reads TGCAGTGCATATAGCGGGGATTGGGGTGAGCAGTTCTTC.

This clonotype was seen repeatedly, ten times or more. V is TRBV20-1 and J is TRBJ1-1; a weak D match, TRBD1 (5 bases). V shed 6 bases and J shed 0 bases, with 17 bases lying between them. The CDR3 consists of 15 residues. Germline CDR1 reads DFQATT; CDR2 reads SNEGSKA (reference sequence). CDR3 loop: CSAEKRGGLNTEAFF. In DNA form, the CDR3 reads TGCAGTGCAGAAAAGAGGGGAGGCCTGAACACTGAAGCTTTCTTT.

There are many counts of this clonotype. The chain joins TRBV24-1 to TRBJ2-7, with D perhaps TRBD2 (5 bases). Deletions cut 3 bases from V and 5 bases from J, with 13 bases between. Germline CDR1 and CDR2: KGHDR and SFDVKD. The CDR3 covers 14 residues. CDR3: CATSDAARGDEQYF. The CDR3 DNA sequence: TGTGCCACCAGTGATGCTGCCCGGGGAGACGAGCAGTACTTC.

The sample holds many counts of this clonotype. V gene TRBV5-1 combines with J gene TRBJ2-2; TRBD1 agrees at 9 bases. Trimming took 3 bases from V and 3 from J; bases not matched to a gene: 9. The CDR3 totals 17 residues. Per germline, CDR1 SGHRS and CDR2 YFSETQ. The DNA for the CDR3 is TGCGCCAGCAGCTGGCCCCCGGGACAGGGTGACACCGGGGAGCTGTTTTTT. This codes for CASSWPPGQGDTGELFF.